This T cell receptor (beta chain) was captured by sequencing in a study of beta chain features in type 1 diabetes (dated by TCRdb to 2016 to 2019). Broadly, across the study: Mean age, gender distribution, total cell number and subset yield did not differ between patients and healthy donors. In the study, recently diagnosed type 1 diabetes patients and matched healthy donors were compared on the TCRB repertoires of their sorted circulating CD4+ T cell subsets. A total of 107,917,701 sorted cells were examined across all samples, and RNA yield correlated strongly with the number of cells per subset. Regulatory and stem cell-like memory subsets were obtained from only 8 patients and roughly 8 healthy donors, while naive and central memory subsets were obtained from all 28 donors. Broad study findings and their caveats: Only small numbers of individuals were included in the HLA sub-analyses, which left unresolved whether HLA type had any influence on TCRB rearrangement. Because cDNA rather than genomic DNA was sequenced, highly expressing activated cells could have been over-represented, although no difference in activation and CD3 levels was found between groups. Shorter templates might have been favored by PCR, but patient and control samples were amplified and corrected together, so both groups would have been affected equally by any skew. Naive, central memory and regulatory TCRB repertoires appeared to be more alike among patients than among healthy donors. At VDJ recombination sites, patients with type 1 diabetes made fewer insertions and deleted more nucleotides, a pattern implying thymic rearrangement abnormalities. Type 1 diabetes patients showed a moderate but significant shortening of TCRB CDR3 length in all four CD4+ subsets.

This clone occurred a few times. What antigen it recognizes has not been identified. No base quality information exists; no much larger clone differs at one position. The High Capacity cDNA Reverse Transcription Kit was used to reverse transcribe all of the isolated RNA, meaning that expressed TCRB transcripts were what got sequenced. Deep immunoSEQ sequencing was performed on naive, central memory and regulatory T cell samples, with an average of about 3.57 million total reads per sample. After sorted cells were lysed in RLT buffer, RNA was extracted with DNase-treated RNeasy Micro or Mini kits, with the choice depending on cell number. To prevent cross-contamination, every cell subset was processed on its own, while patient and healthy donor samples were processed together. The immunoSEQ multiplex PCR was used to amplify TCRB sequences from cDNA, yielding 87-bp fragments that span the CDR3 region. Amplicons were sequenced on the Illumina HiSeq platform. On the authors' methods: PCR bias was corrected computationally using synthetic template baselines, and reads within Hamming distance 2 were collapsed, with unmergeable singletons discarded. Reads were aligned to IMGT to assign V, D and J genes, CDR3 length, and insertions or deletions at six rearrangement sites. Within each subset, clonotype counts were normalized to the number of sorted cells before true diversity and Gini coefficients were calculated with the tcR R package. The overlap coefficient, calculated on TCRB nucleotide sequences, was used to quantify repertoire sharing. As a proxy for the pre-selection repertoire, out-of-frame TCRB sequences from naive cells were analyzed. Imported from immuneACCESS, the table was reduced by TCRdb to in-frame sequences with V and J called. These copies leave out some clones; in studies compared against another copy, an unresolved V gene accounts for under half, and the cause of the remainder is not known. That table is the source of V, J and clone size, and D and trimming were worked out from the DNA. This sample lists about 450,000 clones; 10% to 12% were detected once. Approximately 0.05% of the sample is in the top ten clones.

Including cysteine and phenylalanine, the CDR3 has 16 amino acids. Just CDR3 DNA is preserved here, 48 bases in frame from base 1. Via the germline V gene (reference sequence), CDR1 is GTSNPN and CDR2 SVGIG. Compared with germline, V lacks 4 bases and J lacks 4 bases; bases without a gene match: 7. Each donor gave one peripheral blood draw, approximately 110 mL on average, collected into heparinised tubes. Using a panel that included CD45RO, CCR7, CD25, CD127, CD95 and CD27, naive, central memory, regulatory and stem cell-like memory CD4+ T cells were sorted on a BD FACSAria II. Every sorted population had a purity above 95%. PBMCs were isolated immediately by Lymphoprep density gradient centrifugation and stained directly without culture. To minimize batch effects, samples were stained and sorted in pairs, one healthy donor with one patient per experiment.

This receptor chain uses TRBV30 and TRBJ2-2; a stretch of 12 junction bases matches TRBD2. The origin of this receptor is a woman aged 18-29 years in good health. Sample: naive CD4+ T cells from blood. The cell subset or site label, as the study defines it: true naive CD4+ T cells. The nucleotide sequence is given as TGTGCCTGGACCCGGCTAGCGGGAGGGCCCACCGGGGAGCTGTTTTTT. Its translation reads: CAWTRLAGGPTGELFF.